The T cell receptor beta chain described here comes from a study of blood T cell repertoires in COVID-19. As for the study in general: Acute and convalescent COVID-19 specimens originated in the United States, Italy and Spain. The analysed material was cDNA or gDNA that came from T cells, B-cell-depleted T cells, or PBMCs.

The CDR3 extends over 15 amino acids. Trimming took off 7 bases at V and 7 bases at J, with 20 bases between the two ends. Per germline, CDR1 MNHEY and CDR2 SVGAGI. Original processing methods: Nucleated cell counts were estimated from reference gene primer amplification. Repertoires were generated with immunoSEQ multiplex PCR, while TCRdb's copy carries only in-frame clones and drops some. For V, J and clone size, that table is used; D and trimming come from the DNA. The repertoire has 300,000 to 400,000 clones, over 75% of them found once; the top ten carry roughly 8%. This clonotype was obtained from a woman in her forties or fifties who had recovered from COVID-19. The V call is TRBV6-5, the J call TRBJ2-1; D perhaps matches TRBD1 (6 bases). Material: peripheral blood. DNA for the CDR3: TGTGCCAGCACACAGGGCAGGATTGTTGCGAATGAGCAGTTCTTC. As protein: CASTQGRIVANEQFF.